This entry is about one T cell receptor (beta chain). Here immunoSEQ multiplex PCR was the method, and the copy in TCRdb shows in-frame clones only, minus some. This sample has more than 45,000 clones, with 91% found just once. Germline V gene data show CDR1 as SGHTA and CDR2 as FQGNSA. The CDR3 extends over 14 amino acids. The V and J ends lost 3 bases and 4 bases respectively, with 12 bases between them. The data are from a study of technical replicates of blood from a few donors. The origin of this receptor is a human donor in good health. Some clones in this sample may be carry-over from other donors' samples. The chain uses TRBV7-2 and TRBJ1-2; maybe TRBD1 (5 bases). The sequencing input was PBMCs. The CDR3, as DNA: TGTGCCAGCAGCTTGCCTCAGGGAGGCTATGGCTACACCTTC. This codes for CASSLPQGGYGYTF.